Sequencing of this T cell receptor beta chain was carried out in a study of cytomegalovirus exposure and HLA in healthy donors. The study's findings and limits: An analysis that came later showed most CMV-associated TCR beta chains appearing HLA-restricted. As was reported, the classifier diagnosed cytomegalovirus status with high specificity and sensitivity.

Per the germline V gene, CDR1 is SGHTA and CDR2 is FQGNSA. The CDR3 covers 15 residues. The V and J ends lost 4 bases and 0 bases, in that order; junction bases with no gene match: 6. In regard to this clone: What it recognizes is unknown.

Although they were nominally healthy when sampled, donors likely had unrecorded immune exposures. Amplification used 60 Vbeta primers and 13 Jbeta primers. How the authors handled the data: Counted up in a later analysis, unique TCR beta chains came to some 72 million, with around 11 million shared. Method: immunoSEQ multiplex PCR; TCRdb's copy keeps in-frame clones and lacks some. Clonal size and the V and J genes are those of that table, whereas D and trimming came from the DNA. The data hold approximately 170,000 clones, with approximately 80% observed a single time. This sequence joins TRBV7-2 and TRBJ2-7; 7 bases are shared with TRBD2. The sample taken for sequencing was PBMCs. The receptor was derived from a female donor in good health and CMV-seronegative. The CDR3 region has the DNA TGTGCCAGCAGCTATACTAGCGTAAGCTCCTACGAGCAGTACTTC. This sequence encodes CASSYTSVSSYEQYF.